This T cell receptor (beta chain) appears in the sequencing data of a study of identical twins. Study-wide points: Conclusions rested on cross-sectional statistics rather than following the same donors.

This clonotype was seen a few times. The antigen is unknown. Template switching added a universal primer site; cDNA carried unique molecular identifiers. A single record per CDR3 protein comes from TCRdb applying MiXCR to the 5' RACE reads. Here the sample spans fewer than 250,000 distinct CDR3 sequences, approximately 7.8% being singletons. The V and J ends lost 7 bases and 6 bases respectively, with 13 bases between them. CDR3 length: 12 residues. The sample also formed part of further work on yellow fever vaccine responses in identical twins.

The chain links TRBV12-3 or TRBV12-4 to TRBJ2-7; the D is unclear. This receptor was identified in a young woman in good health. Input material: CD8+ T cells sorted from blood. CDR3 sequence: CASTSVWGEQYF. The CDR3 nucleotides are TGTGCCAGCACCTCGGTCTGGGGCGAGCAGTACTTC.